The 13 T cell receptor beta chains presented below share a single source sample, sequenced in a study of beta chain features in type 1 diabetes. Study-wide points: Type 1 diabetes patients showed a moderate but significant shortening of TCRB CDR3s in all four CD4+ subsets.

Since all of the isolated RNA was reverse transcribed, expressed TCRB transcripts were what got sequenced. Here immunoSEQ multiplex PCR was the method, and the copy in TCRdb shows in-frame clones only, minus some. The sample yields over 150,000 clones, about a tenth seen once. No antigen has been assigned to these receptors. Input material: central memory CD4+ T cells from blood. The origin of the receptors is a man aged 25 to 45 with type 1 diabetes.

This clone was seen ten or more times. The chain has TRBV5-1 and TRBJ2-3, with TRBD1 matching over 10 bases. V gave up 4 bases and J gave up 4 bases; unmatched junction bases: 3. The CDR3 loop spans 14 amino acids. The germline V gene encodes CDR1 SGHRS and CDR2 YFSETQ. CDR3 protein: CASSMGQGPDTQYF. The DNA of the CDR3 is TGCGCCAGCAGCATGGGACAGGGGCCAGATACGCAGTATTTT.

This clone was counted many times. The CDR3 here is CASSQLQGASEGYTF. The CDR3 region has the DNA TGTGCCAGCAGCCAACTACAGGGGGCATCGGAGGGCTACACCTTC. The chain carries TRBV16 and TRBJ1-2, with 9 bases aligning to TRBD1. The CDR3 runs 15 residues. From germline, CDR1 is KGHSY and CDR2 FQNENV. V trimming: 2 bases; J trimming: 8 bases; junction bases outside the gene matches: 9.

This CDR3 reads CASSVKQAYGYTF. The CDR3 DNA reads TGTGCCAGCAGTGTAAAACAGGCCTATGGCTACACCTTC. The V and J genes are TRBV2 and TRBJ1-2; D may be TRBD1 (5 bases). This CDR3 has 13 residues. The V end lost 4 bases, the J end lost 4 bases, and 10 bases lay between the germline ends. CDR1 and CDR2 from the germline V gene are SNHLY and FYNNEI.

CDR3 residues: CASSPQGGSYNEQFF. The CDR3 coding sequence is TGTGCCAGCAGCCCACAGGGAGGGTCCTACAATGAGCAGTTCTTC. The chain uses TRBV5-8 and TRBJ2-1; weak D call: TRBD2 (7 bases). CDR1 and CDR2 from the germline V gene are SGHTS and YDEGEE. Deletions cut 4 bases from V and 1 base from J, with 12 bases between. CDR3 length: 15 amino acids.

V usage is TRBV12-5 and J usage is TRBJ2-3; 10 bases agree with TRBD2. The CDR3 has 14 amino acids. Germline V CDR1 and CDR2: LGHNT, FRNRAP. The V segment lost 6 bases and the J segment 7 bases; nucleotides outside the gene matches: 7. The CDR3 loop reads CASGAGLAPNTQYF. The CDR3 DNA follows: TGTGCTAGTGGGGCGGGACTAGCGCCCAATACGCAGTATTTT. The complete variable domain, with remaining parts taken from reference TRBV12-5 and TRBJ2-3, reads DARVTQTPRHKVTEMGQEVTMRCQPILGHNTVFWYRQTMMQGLELLAYFRNRAPLDDSGMPKDRFSAEMPDATLATLKIQPSEPRDSAVYFCASGAGLAPNTQYFGPGTRLTVL.

The V gene is TRBV30, the J gene TRBJ1-1; D is uncertain. From germline, CDR1 is GTSNPN and CDR2 SVGIG (reference sequence). The length of the CDR3 is 14 residues. V lost 4 bases to trimming and J lost 0 bases, with 12 bases between them. CDR3: CAWIRYLLNTEAFF. The CDR3 DNA is TGTGCCTGGATTCGTTATTTATTGAACACTGAAGCTTTCTTT.

J is TRBJ2-7 and V is TRBV5-6; D unresolved. The CDR3 totals 11 residues. Germline CDR1 SGHDT, CDR2 YYEEEE. V was clipped by 2 bases and J by 6 bases, with 6 bases between them. The CDR3: CASSFYGEQYF. The CDR3 DNA sequence: TGTGCCAGCAGCTTCTATGGCGAGCAGTACTTC.

This clone was detected a few times. This sequence joins TRBV5-4 and TRBJ2-1; TRBD2 aligns across 8 bases. The CDR3 runs 16 residues. V lost 4 bases and J lost 6; bases outside the gene matches: 12. CDR1 SGHNT and CDR2 YYREEE come from the germline V gene (reference sequence). The CDR3, as DNA: TGTGCCAGCAGCCGGACCCTGGGACTAGATTTCAATGAGCAGTTCTTC. Translating gives CASSRTLGLDFNEQFF.

The chain employs TRBV28 and TRBJ1-4; 7 nucleotides align to TRBD1. The trim removed 6 bases at V and 2 bases at J, leaving 9 bases unmatched. CDR1 and CDR2 (germline): MDHEN, SYDVKM. CDR3 length: 16 amino acids. CDR3 nucleotide sequence: TGTGCCAGCAGCCTCAGGGGGGCGTCGACTAATGAAAAACTGTTTTTT. The encoded protein is CASSLRGASTNEKLFF.

This clone was counted many times. The chain has TRBV5-6 and TRBJ1-1; 7 bases match TRBD1. V gave up 2 bases and J gave up 3 bases; unmatched junction bases: 4. CDR3 length equals 14 residues. CDR1 SGHDT and CDR2 YYEEEE come from the germline V gene. In DNA, the CDR3 is TGTGCCAGCAGCTTCAGGGGGTGGGACACTGAAGCTTTCTTT. Residues: CASSFRGWDTEAFF.

The sample holds a few counts of this clone. The CDR3 coding sequence is TGTGCCAGCAGCTTAGCGACGGGGAGCACTGAAGCTTTCTTT. This encodes CASSLATGSTEAFF. V is TRBV7-2 and J is TRBJ1-1; no firm D call. The V gene's germline CDR1 is SGHTA and CDR2 FQGNSA. The CDR3 runs to 14 residues. V shed 0 bases and J shed 4 bases, with 9 bases lying between them.

Only a few counts were recorded for this clone. The chain recombines TRBV7-9 with TRBJ2-2; 8 nucleotides line up with TRBD2. The junction had 4 bases not matched to a gene; V was cut back by 7 bases and J by 6 bases. The CDR3 extends over 13 amino acids. Germline V gives CDR1 SEHNR, CDR2 FQNEAQ (reference sequence). CDR3 region: CASTTLAAGELFF. In DNA form, the CDR3 reads TGTGCCAGCACCACACTAGCGGCCGGGGAGCTGTTTTTT.

The V call is TRBV2, the J call TRBJ1-2; D remains ambiguous. This CDR3 has 15 residues. Germline V CDR1 and CDR2: SNHLY, FYNNEI. The V end lost 2 bases, the J end lost 6 bases, and 16 bases lay between the germline ends. The CDR3 DNA sequence: TGTGCCAGCAGTGAAATCTCTCGAGGGCAGGATGGCTACACCTTC. Protein: CASSEISRGQDGYTF.